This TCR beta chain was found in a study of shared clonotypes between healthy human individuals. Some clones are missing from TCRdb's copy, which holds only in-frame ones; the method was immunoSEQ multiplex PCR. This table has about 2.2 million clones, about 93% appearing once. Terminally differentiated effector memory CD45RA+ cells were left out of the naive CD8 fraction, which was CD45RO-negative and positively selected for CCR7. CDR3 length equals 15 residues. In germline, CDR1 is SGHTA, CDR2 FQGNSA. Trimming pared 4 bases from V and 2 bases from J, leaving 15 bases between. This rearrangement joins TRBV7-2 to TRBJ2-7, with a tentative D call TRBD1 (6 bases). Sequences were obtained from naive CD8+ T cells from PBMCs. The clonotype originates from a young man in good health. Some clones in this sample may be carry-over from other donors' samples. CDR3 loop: CASSSRQGGTYEQYF. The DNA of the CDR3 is TGTGCCAGCAGCTCCCGACAAGGGGGAACCTACGAGCAGTACTTC.